This T cell receptor (beta chain) is from a study of cytomegalovirus exposure and HLA in healthy donors. Notes on this clone: The target antigen is unknown.

The CDR3 is made up of 15 amino acids. The germline CDR1 and CDR2 sequences are SGHRS and YFSETQ. V was clipped by 6 bases and J by 10 bases; unmatched bases: 11. Study-wide results and limits: Later on, an analysis found that several of the most significant clusters appeared to be linked to common viral pathogens, which included parvovirus B19. Reported findings show TCR beta sequences accurately forecast HLA-A and HLA-B alleles in most subjects.

This PCR relied on a set of 60 Vbeta primers and 13 Jbeta primers. Clones were sequenced by immunoSEQ multiplex PCR, and TCRdb holds only the in-frame ones, with some missing. The sample has 90,000 to 130,000 clones, around 64% seen once. This TCR was sampled from a man aged 25 to 45 in good health and CMV-seropositive. J is TRBJ2-1 and V is TRBV5-1, with TRBD1 matching over 12 bases. Material: PBMCs. CDR3 DNA: TGCGCCAGCACCCCGGGACAGGGGGCGCGGGGCGAGCAGTTCTTC. Translation: CASTPGQGARGEQFF.